The rows below give T cell receptor beta chains drawn from one sample of a study of T cells in Graves' hyperthyroidism and ophthalmopathy. TCRdb re-called the multiplex PCR reads with MiXCR, one entry per CDR3 protein. The data hold about 420,000 distinct CDR3 sequences, with approximately 13% observed a single time. Sample: blood. These receptors came from a young woman with Graves' hyperthyroidism. Both conserved end residues are part of each CDR3. Each record gives: V gene, J gene, D gene, clone size, CDR3 protein, CDR3 DNA. A D gene is named only where the DNA matches it firmly. The size entry is marked missing in some rows and otherwise reads once, few, many or a size class.

V: TRBV7-8
J: TRBJ1-2
D: -
size: many
CDR3: CASSPARDGNPSNYGYTF
DNA: TGTGCCAGCAGCCCCGCACGGGACGGAAACCCATCTAACTATGGCTACACCTTC

V: TRBV27
J: TRBJ1-2
D: -
size: -
CDR3: CASSQHANYGYTF
DNA: TGTGCCAGCAGCCAACATGCTAACTATGGCTACACCTTC

V: TRBV12-3/TRBV12-4
J: TRBJ1-2
D: -
size: -
CDR3: CASSFLGAEYGYTF
DNA: TGTGCCAGCAGTTTTCTGGGGGCAGAATATGGCTACACCTTC

V: TRBV6-1
J: TRBJ1-3
D: TRBD1
size: few
CDR3: CASQGDSSGNTIYF
DNA: TGTGCCAGTCAGGGGGACAGCTCTGGAAACACCATATATTTT

V: TRBV5-6
J: TRBJ2-2
D: -
size: few
CDR3: CASSFTRTPSRNTGELFF
DNA: TGTGCCAGCAGCTTTACCCGGACACCTAGCCGGAACACCGGGGAGCTGTTTTTT

V: TRBV27
J: TRBJ2-2
D: -
size: -
CDR3: CASSLSGLVPGELFF
DNA: TGTGCCAGCAGTTTATCCGGTTTGGTGCCCGGGGAGCTGTTTTTT

V: TRBV20-1
J: TRBJ2-5
D: -
size: -
CDR3: CSASSGGEGETQYF
DNA: TGCAGTGCTAGTTCGGGGGGCGAAGGAGAGACCCAGTACTTC

V: TRBV10-3
J: TRBJ2-5
D: -
size: few
CDR3: CAIRGGETQYF
DNA: TGTGCCATCAGGGGTGGGGAGACCCAGTACTTC

V: TRBV4-1
J: TRBJ2-5
D: -
size: -
CDR3: CASSSKRGYF
DNA: TGCGCCAGCAGCTCAAAACGCGGTTACTTC

V: TRBV28
J: TRBJ2-1
D: -
size: many
CDR3: CASSPPQGATSYNEQFF
DNA: TGTGCCAGCAGCCCACCGCAGGGAGCTACCTCCTACAATGAGCAGTTCTTC

V: TRBV5-5
J: TRBJ1-1
D: TRBD1
size: many
CDR3: CASKTGERTEAFF
DNA: TGTGCCAGCAAGACAGGGGAGCGCACTGAAGCTTTCTTT

V: TRBV10-3
J: TRBJ2-3
D: TRBD1
size: -
CDR3: CATSGQGTDTQYF
DNA: TGTGCCACCTCAGGACAGGGGACAGATACGCAGTATTTT

V: TRBV10-2
J: TRBJ2-2
D: TRBD2
size: -
CDR3: CASSVVTSATGELFF
DNA: TGCGCCAGCAGTGTCGTGACTAGCGCAACCGGGGAGCTGTTTTTT

V: TRBV20-1
J: TRBJ2-7
D: TRBD2
size: few
CDR3: CSARDVGTISYEQYF
DNA: TGCAGTGCTAGAGATGTCGGGACTATTTCCTACGAGCAGTACTTC

V: TRBV19
J: TRBJ2-7
D: TRBD1
size: -
CDR3: CASSTTGQGISYEQYF
DNA: TGTGCCAGTAGTACTACGGGACAGGGGATCTCCTACGAGCAGTACTTC

V: TRBV28
J: TRBJ2-7
D: -
size: many
CDR3: CASSSQGGYEYEQYF
DNA: TGTGCCAGCAGTTCCCAAGGAGGGTATGAGTACGAGCAGTACTTC

V: TRBV28
J: TRBJ1-1
D: -
size: -
CDR3: CASSHDHMNTEAFF
DNA: TGTGCCAGCAGCCATGACCACATGAACACTGAAGCTTTCTTT

V: TRBV12-3/TRBV12-4
J: TRBJ1-5
D: -
size: many
CDR3: CASSSDLNQPQHF
DNA: TGTGCCAGCAGTTCGGACCTCAATCAGCCCCAGCATTTT

V: TRBV20-1
J: TRBJ2-1
D: TRBD2
size: many
CDR3: CSAKTTPSGRIEQFF
DNA: TGCAGTGCTAAAACGACGCCTAGCGGGAGAATTGAGCAGTTCTTC

V: TRBV20-1
J: TRBJ2-5
D: TRBD2
size: many
CDR3: CSARIAGGETQYF
DNA: TGCAGTGCTAGAATAGCGGGAGGAGAGACCCAGTACTTC